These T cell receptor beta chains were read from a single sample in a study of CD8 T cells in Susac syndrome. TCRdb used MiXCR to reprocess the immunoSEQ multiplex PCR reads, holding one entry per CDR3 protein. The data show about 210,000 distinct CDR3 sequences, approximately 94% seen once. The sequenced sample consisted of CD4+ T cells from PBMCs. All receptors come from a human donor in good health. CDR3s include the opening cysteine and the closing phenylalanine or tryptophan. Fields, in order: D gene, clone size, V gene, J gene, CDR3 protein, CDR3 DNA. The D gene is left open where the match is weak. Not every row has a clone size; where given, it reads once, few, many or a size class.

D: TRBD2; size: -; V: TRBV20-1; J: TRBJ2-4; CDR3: CSAPPLASGGLAKNIQYF; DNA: TGCAGTGCCCCCCCGCTCGCTAGCGGGGGACTAGCCAAAAACATTCAGTACTTC
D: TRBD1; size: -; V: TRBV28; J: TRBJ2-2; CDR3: CAGGQVLGELFF; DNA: TGTGCCGGGGGACAGGTCCTCGGGGAGCTGTTTTTT
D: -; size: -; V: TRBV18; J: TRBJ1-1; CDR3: CASLPRQNTEAFF; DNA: TGTGCCAGCTTACCGAGACAGAACACTGAAGCTTTCTTT
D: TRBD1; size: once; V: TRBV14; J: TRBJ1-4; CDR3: CASSPLRTGGPGINEKLFF; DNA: TGTGCCAGCAGCCCTTTACGGACAGGCGGACCCGGGATTAATGAAAAACTGTTTTTT
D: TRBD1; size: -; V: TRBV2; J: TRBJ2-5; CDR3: CASSARTGDRETQYF; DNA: TGTGCCAGCAGCGCCCGGACAGGGGATCGAGAGACCCAGTACTTC
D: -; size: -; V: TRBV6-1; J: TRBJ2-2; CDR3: CASSEMRAGELFF; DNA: TGTGCCAGCAGTGAAATGAGGGCCGGGGAGCTGTTTTTT
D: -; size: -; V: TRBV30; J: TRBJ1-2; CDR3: CAWTSDYQGFYGYTF; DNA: TGTGCCTGGACGTCAGATTATCAGGGGTTCTATGGCTACACCTTC
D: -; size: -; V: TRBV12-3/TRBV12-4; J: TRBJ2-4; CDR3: CASRKEGAGKNIQYF; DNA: TGTGCCAGCCGTAAGGAGGGGGCGGGGAAAAACATTCAGTACTTC
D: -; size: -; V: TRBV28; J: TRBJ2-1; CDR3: CASRMGISFYNEQFF; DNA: TGTGCCAGCAGAATGGGAATTTCCTTCTACAATGAGCAGTTCTTC
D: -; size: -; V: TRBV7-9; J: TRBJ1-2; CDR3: CASSPGTAPNYGYTF; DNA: TGTGCCAGCAGCCCAGGGACGGCACCTAACTATGGCTACACCTTC